This T cell receptor (beta chain) was identified in a study of blood T cells in healthy people across ages (dated by TCRdb to about 2015). Background for the entire study: In model experiments, template switching captured roughly one uniquely barcoded TCR beta cDNA molecule for every two T cells. The donors were divided into four age groups: young (average around 17 years), middle-aged (approximately 42), aged (approximately 64) and long-lived (82). Age-related changes in TCR beta repertoire diversity were measured in the study by deep sequencing normalized with unique cDNA molecular identifiers. To avoid experimental bias, donors of different ages were distributed randomly across sequencing lanes. For two donors (one aged 18 to 30 and one aged 80 or older), the study analyzed two additional independent replicas of 1 million unique cDNA reads from the same blood draw.

The method behind the library was 5' RACE. Sequencing instrument: Illumina HiSeq 2500. A second about 7 to 11 cycle PCR used a sample-barcoded 5' primer and a J-beta primer mix. A template-switch 5' adaptor carrying 12 random nucleotides introduced a unique molecular identifier onto each TCR beta cDNA molecule. At least 2.5 million CDR3-containing paired-end reads were obtained from each sample. The Mint cDNA synthesis kit, primed by a TRBC-specific oligonucleotide, was used to synthesize first-strand cDNA from all RNA. After uracil-DNA glycosylase treatment, a first 18-cycle PCR used universal primers M1SS and BC2_uni_R on all cDNA. From the authors' description of their analysis: Normalization of each sample was performed by random selection of 1 million high-quality reads, each carrying a distinct molecular identifier. Reads sharing molecular identifiers were discarded rather than binned into consensus sequences. MiTCR, run with a Q25 quality threshold and the strictest error-elimination algorithm, handled CDR3 identification, clonotype clustering and error correction. A nonparametric unseen species model using Euler transformation provided a lower-bound estimate of total TCR beta diversity. TCRdb reworked the public reads: Q25 trimming with fastp, MiXCR clone assembly, productive beta chains retained. CDR3 protein sequences are deduplicated, and each keeps its most common genes and DNA. TCRdb assigned the V and J calls; the authors' analysis was not used. The sample table holds about 1.7 million distinct CDR3 sequences, of which 28% were seen once. The leading ten clones occupy 7% to 9% of the sample.

From a lookup of the germline V gene, CDR1 and CDR2 are SQVTM and ANQGSEA. The CDR3 spans 12 residues, from the cysteine through the phenylalanine. The entry retains the CDR3 DNA only, 36 bases that are in frame from base 1. The germline ends are 10 bases apart after V is trimmed by 6 bases and J by 1 base. A few counts support this clonotype. The antigen this receptor binds is unknown. Base quality data are lacking; no much larger clone is found one base away. Donors were a few dozen systemically healthy Caucasian individuals from Russia aged roughly 6 to 100 years. Each donor gave about 9.7 milliliters of peripheral blood, drawn into EDTA-treated Vacutainer tubes. Ficoll-Paque density-gradient centrifugation was used to isolate PBMCs, with at least 7 million per sample. Total RNA, at least 6 micrograms per sample, was extracted from PBMCs with Trizol reagent. The percentages of naive CD45RAhigh/CD27high T cells were determined by flow cytometry on a PBMC aliquot from every donor.

Beyond this particular receptor, the publication reports: Bulk unsorted PBMC profiling prevented conclusive comparison of naive and antigen-experienced compartments. The long-lived group showed more naive CD4+ T cells, fewer expanded clones and increased TCR diversity than the aged group, suggesting age selection. Observed TCR beta diversity correlated strongly with the percentage of naive T cells measured by flow cytometry. Estimates of total diversity from one million sequenced T cells were regarded as lower bounds and underestimates. Because donor CMV infection status was unknown, age-related changes in expanded clonotypes were potentially confounded. Observed TCR beta diversity per million T cells fell roughly linearly with age, and a significant reduction was already apparent by age roughly 40.

The sample comprised blood. The TCR was taken from a woman aged 30 to 39 in good health. The V gene is TRBV29-1 and the J gene is TRBJ2-7, with a weak D call of TRBD2 (6 bases match). The DNA is as follows: TGCAGCGTCTACGGGGGTTCCTACGAGCAGTACTTC. Its protein is CSVYGGSYEQYF.